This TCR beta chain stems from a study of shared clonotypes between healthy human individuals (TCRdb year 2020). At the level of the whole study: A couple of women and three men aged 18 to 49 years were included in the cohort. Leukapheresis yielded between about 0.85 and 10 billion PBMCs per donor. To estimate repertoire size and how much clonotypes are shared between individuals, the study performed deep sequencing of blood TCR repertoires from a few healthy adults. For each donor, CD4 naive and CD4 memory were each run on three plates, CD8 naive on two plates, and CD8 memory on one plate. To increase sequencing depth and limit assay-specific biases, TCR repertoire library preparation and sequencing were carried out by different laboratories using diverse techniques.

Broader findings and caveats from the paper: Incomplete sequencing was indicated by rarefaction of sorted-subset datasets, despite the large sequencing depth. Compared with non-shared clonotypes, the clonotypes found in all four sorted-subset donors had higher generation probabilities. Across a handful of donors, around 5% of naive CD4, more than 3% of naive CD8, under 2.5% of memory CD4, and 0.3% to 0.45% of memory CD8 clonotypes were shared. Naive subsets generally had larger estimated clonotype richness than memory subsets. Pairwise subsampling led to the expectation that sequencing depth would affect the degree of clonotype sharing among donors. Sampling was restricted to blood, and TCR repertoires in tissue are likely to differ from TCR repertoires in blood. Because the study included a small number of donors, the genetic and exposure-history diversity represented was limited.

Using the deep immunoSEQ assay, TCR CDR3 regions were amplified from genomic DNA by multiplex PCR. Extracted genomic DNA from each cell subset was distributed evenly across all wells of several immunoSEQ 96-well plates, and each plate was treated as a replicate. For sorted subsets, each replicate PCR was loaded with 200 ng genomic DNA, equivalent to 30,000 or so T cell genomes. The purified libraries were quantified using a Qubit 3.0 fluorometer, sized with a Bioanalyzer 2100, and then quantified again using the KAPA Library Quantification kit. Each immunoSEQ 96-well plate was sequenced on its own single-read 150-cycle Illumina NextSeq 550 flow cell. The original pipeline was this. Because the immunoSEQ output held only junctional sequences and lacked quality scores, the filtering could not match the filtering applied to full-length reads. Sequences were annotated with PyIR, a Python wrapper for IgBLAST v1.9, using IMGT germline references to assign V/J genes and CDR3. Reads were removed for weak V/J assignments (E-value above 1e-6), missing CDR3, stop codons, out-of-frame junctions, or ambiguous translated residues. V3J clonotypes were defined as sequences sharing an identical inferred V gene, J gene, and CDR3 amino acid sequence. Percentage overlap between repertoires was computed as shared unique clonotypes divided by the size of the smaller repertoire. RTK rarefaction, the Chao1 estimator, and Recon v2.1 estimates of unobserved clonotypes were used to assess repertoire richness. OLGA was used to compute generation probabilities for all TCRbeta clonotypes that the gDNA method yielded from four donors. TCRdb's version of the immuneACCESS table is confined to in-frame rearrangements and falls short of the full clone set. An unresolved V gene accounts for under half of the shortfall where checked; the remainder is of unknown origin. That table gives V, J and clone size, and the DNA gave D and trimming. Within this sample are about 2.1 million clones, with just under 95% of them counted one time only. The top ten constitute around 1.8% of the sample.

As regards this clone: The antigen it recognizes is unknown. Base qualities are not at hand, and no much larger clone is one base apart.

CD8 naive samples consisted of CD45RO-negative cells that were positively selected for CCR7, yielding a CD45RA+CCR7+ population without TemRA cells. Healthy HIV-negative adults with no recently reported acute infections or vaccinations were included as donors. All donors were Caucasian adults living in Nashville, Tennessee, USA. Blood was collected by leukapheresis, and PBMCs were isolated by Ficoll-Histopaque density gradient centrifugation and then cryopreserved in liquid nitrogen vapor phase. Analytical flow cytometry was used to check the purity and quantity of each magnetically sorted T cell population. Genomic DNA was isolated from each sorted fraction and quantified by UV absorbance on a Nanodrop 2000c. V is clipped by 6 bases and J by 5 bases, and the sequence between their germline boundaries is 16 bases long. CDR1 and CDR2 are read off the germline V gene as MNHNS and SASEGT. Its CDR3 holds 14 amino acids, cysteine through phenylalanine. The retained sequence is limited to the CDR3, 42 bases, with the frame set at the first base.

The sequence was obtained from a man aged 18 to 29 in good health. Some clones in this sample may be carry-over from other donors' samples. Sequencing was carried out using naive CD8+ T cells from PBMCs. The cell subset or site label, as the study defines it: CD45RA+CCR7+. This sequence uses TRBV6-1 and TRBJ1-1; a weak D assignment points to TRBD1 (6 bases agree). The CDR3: CASSWGGAVTEAFF. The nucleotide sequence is TGTGCCAGCAGCTGGGGGGGGGCGGTGACTGAAGCTTTCTTT.